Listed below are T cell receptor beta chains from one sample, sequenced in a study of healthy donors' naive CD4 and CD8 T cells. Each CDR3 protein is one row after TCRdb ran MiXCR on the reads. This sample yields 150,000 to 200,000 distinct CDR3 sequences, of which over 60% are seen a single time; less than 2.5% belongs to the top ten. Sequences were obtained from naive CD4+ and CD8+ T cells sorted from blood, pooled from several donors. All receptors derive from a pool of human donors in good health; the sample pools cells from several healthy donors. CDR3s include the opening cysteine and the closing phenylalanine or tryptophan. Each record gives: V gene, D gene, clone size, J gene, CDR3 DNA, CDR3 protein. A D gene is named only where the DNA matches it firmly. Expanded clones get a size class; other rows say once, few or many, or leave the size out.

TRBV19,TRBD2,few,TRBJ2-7,TGTGCCAGTAGTAAGTTAGCGGGTTCCTACGAGCAGTACTTC,CASSKLAGSYEQYF
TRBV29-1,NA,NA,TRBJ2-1,TGCAGCGCAGACGGCCCCAGGGACAACAATGAGCAGTTCTTC,CSADGPRDNNEQFF
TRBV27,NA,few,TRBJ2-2,TGTGCCAGCAGTTCATACCAGGGGATTGGGACCGGGGAGCTGTTTTTT,CASSSYQGIGTGELFF
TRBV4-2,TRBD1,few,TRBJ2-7,TGTGCCAGCAGCCACGTTTTCCGGGACAGGGGCTACGAGCAGTACTTC,CASSHVFRDRGYEQYF
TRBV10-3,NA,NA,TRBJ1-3,TGTGCCAGCAGTTACTGGGATGACTCTGGAAACACCATATATTTT,CASSYWDDSGNTIYF
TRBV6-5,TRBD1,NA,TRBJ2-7,TGTGCCAGCAGTCTCAACCGGGACAGGGGGCGCGAGCAGTACTTC,CASSLNRDRGREQYF
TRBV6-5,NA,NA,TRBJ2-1,TGTGCCAGCCTTGGTGGTCGTGAGCAGTTCTTC,CASLGGREQFF
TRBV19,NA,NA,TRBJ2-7,TGTGCCAGTAGTGTCCTGGGGCGGGGAGACGAGCAGTACTTC,CASSVLGRGDEQYF
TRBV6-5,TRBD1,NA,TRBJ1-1,TGTGCCAGCAGTATGGACAGGTACACTGAAGCTTTCTTT,CASSMDRYTEAFF
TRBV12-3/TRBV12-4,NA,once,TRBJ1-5,TGTGCCAGCAGACCGACAGGCCAGGGGACCCAGCATTTT,CASRPTGQGTQHF
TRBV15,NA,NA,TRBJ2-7,TGTGCCACCAGCTCGAACCTAAGGTACGAGCAGTACTTC,CATSSNLRYEQYF
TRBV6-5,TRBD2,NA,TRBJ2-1,TGTGCCAGCGGCGGGAGGGCTAGTGAGCAGTTCTTC,CASGGRASEQFF
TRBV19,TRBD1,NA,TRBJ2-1,TGTGCCAGCAGTCTCGGACAGGGCTCCTACAATGAGCAGTTCTTC,CASSLGQGSYNEQFF
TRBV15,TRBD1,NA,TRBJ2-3,TGTGCCACCAGCCGTGGTCCCATGGGACAGGGCGCAGATACGCAGTATTTT,CATSRGPMGQGADTQYF
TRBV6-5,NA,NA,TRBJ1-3,TGTGCCAGCAGTTCAACAGGGAGCACCATATATTTT,CASSSTGSTIYF
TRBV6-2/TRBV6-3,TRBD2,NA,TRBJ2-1,TGTGCCAGCAGTTGGGCTAGCGGGAGGAATGAGCAGTTCTTC,CASSWASGRNEQFF
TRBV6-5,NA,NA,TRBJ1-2,TGTGCCAGCAGGTCACCCACCGGGACACCTTATGGCTACACCTTC,CASRSPTGTPYGYTF
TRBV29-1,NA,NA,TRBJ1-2,TGCAGCGTTGTTACGACAGACAACTATGGCTACACCTTC,CSVVTTDNYGYTF
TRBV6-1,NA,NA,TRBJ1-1,TGTGCCAGCACTAGGGTGGTGACAGAAAACACTGAAGCTTTCTTT,CASTRVVTENTEAFF
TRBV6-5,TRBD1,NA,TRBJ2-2,TGTGCCAGCCGCGACAGGGGCGGCGGGGAGCTGTTTTTT,CASRDRGGGELFF
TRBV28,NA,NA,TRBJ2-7,TGTGCCACCAATAAAGGGACGCCCTCCTACGAGCAGTACTTC,CATNKGTPSYEQYF
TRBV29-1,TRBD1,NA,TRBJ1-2,TGCAGCGTCGATACGACAGGGTCGAATAGCTACACCTTC,CSVDTTGSNSYTF
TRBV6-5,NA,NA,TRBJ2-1,TGTGCCAGCAGTTACCAGGCAGTCACTTACTACAATGAGCAGTTCTTC,CASSYQAVTYYNEQFF
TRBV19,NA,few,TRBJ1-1,TGTGCCAGCAGTGAGGGGAACACTGAAGCTTTCTTT,CASSEGNTEAFF
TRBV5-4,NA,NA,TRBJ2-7,TGTGCCAGCAGCTTGTCCACCCTTAACTCCTACGAGCAGTACTTC,CASSLSTLNSYEQYF
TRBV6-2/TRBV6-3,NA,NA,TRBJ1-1,TGTGCCAGCAGTTACTCGGAGGGGAACACTGAAGCTTTCTTT,CASSYSEGNTEAFF
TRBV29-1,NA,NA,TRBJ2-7,TGCAGCGTGTGGCTGACAGCGGTCAGCTCCTACGAGCAGTACTTC,CSVWLTAVSSYEQYF
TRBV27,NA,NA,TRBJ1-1,TGTGCCAGCAGTCGGCAGATTAACACTGAAGCTTTCTTT,CASSRQINTEAFF
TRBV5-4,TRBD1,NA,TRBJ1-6,TGTGCCAGCAGCTTAACGGGACAGGGAAATTCACCCCTCCACTTT,CASSLTGQGNSPLHF
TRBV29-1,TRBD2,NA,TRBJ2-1,TGCAGCGTGTCCGGGACTAGCGGGGATTACAATGAGCAGTTCTTC,CSVSGTSGDYNEQFF
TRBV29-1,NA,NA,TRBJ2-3,TGCAGCGTTGAAATCCCGGGAGTCACAGATACGCAGTATTTT,CSVEIPGVTDTQYF
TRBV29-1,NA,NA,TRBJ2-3,TGCAGCGCCGCCGGTTCTAGCACAGATACGCAGTATTTT,CSAAGSSTDTQYF
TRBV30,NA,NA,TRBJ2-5,TGTGCCTGGAGACAGATCCAAGAGACCCAGTACTTC,CAWRQIQETQYF
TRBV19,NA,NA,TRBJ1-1,TGTGCCAGTAGTATGGGGGCAGGGTGGACTGAAGCTTTCTTT,CASSMGAGWTEAFF
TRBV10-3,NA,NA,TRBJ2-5,TGTGCCATCAGGGGGTCATCAGCGGGCCAAGAAGAGGCCCAGTACTTC,CAIRGSSAGQEEAQYF
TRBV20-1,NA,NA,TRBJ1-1,TGCAGTGCTAGACCTGGACAGAACACTGAAGCTTTCTTT,CSARPGQNTEAFF
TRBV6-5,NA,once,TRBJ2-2,TGTGCCAGCACCCACTCGGGAGAGAACACCGGGGAGCTGTTTTTT,CASTHSGENTGELFF
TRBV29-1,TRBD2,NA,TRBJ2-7,TGCAGCGTTGTCGTATTGGGACTAGCGTCTTACGAGCAGTACTTC,CSVVVLGLASYEQYF
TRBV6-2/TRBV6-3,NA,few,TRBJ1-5,TGTGCCAGCAGTCCCGGCGGCAATCAGCCCCAGCATTTT,CASSPGGNQPQHF
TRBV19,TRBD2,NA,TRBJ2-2,TGTGCCAGTAGACCAGCGGGAGCGAACACCGGGGAGCTGTTTTTT,CASRPAGANTGELFF
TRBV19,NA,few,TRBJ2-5,TGTGCCAGTAGTATAGTTACAGGGCACCCTCAAGAGACCCAGTACTTC,CASSIVTGHPQETQYF
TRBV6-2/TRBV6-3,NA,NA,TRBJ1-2,TGTGCCAGCAGTAACGGGGCGGGCAGCGGCTACACCTTC,CASSNGAGSGYTF
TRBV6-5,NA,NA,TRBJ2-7,TGTGCCAGCAGCCTTCAGCCAGAAGGGGCGGACGAGCAGTACTTC,CASSLQPEGADEQYF
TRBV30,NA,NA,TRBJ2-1,TGTGCCTGGACTAGGGACGGATCCTACAATGAGCAGTTCTTC,CAWTRDGSYNEQFF
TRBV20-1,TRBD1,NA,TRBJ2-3,TGCAGTGCTAGAGACCGAGGGACAGCGGTTAGCACAGATACGCAGTATTTT,CSARDRGTAVSTDTQYF
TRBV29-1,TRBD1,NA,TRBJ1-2,TGCAGCGTTGAAGGGGACCTCGGACAGGGATCCTTTTTCTATGGCTACACCTTC,CSVEGDLGQGSFFYGYTF
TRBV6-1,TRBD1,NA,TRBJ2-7,TGTGCCAGCAGTCGACGGGACAGGGTGTACGAGCAGTACTTC,CASSRRDRVYEQYF
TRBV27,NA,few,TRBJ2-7,TGTGCCAGCAGTTTAGTGGGGACTCTCCCCTACGAGCAGTACTTC,CASSLVGTLPYEQYF
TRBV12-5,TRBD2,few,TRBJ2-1,TGTGCTAGTGGTTTGGTGCCTAGCGGGAGCTCCTACAATGAGCAGTTCTTC,CASGLVPSGSSYNEQFF
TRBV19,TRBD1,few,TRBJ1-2,TGTGCCAGTAGACCTACAGGGGTTGGCGGCTACACCTTC,CASRPTGVGGYTF
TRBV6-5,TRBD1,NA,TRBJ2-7,TGTGCCAGCAGGGACAGGCAGGGTTCGTACGAGCAGTACTTC,CASRDRQGSYEQYF
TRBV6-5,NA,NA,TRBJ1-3,TGTGCCAGCAGTTACGGGGTTGACTTTGGAAACACCATATATTTT,CASSYGVDFGNTIYF
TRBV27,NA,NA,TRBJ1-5,TGTGCCAGCAGTTTCGCCAGAAATCAGCCCCAGCATTTT,CASSFARNQPQHF
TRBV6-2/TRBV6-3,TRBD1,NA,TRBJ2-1,TGTGCCAGCAGTTTTAGGTGGGACAGGGTTGGCTATGAGCAGTTCTTC,CASSFRWDRVGYEQFF